The 10 T cell receptor beta chains listed next were all sequenced from one sample in a study of shared clonotypes between healthy human individuals. Profiled with immunoSEQ multiplex PCR; TCRdb holds only in-frame clones, not every one. This table holds some 2,100,000 clones, about 92% found once. The naive CD8 population came from CD45RO-negative cells selected for CCR7, without terminally differentiated effector memory CD45RA+ cells. What was sequenced was naive CD8+ T cells from PBMCs. These receptor sequences come from a man younger than 35 in good health. Some clones in this sample may be carry-over from other donors' samples.

The chain uses TRBV6-1 and TRBJ2-5, with 7 positions matching TRBD2. The CDR3 runs 13 residues. V shed 10 bases and J 13 bases; nucleotides not matched to a gene: 18. Per the germline V gene, CDR1 is MNHNS and CDR2 is SASEGT. CDR3 amino acids: CAIWPGLTTHLYF. The CDR3 DNA reads as TGTGCCATTTGGCCGGGACTAACAACCCACCTGTACTTC.

V gene TRBV27 combines with J gene TRBJ2-5; possibly TRBD1 or TRBD2 for D (6 bases each). This CDR3 spans 15 amino acids. The germline V and J ends were trimmed by 5 bases and 5 bases, with 18 bases remaining between them. The germline V gene has CDR1 MNHEY and CDR2 SMNVEV (reference sequence). The CDR3 DNA reads as TGTGCCAGCAGTAGTACAGGGACGGGGAGGGAGACCCAGTACTTC. Its translation is CASSSTGTGRETQYF.

This chain links TRBV28 with TRBJ2-1; D may be TRBD2 (5 bases). Germline V gene data show CDR1 as MDHEN and CDR2 as SYDVKM. With 6 bases removed from V and 7 bases from J, the gap between germline ends came to 22 bases. This CDR3 contains 16 residues. This CDR3 is CASSLRRQRVKNEQFF. CDR3 DNA sequence: TGTGCCAGCAGCCTTCGACGCCAGAGGGTGAAGAATGAGCAGTTCTTC.

The chain carries TRBV28 and TRBJ1-1; 7 nucleotides agree with TRBD1. This CDR3 has 17 residues. Germline CDR1 is MDHEN and CDR2 is SYDVKM. V lost 3 bases to trimming and J lost 4 bases; unmatched junction nucleotides: 14. CDR3 sequence reads: CASSLILQGDFGTEAFF. The CDR3 DNA follows: TGTGCCAGCAGTTTGATATTGCAGGGGGACTTCGGCACTGAAGCTTTCTTT.

The chain has TRBV28 and TRBJ2-7, with 14 bases that match TRBD2. Germline lookup yields CDR1 MDHEN and CDR2 SYDVKM. This CDR3 comprises 17 residues. J was trimmed by 1 base and V by 3 bases; bases with no gene match: 5. The CDR3 spells CASSFRLAGGPSYEQYF. The CDR3 nucleotides read TGTGCCAGCAGTTTTCGACTAGCGGGAGGGCCGTCCTACGAGCAGTACTTC.

The chain combines TRBV30 with TRBJ2-1, with D perhaps matching TRBD1 or TRBD2 (5 bases each). V was clipped by 4 bases and J by 4 bases, with 11 bases between them. The CDR3 contains 13 residues. Germline V gives CDR1 GTSNPN, CDR2 SVGIG (reference sequence). The CDR3 nucleotides read TGTGCCTGGACCGGGACCCTGTACAATGAGCAGTTCTTC. Amino acid sequence: CAWTGTLYNEQFF.

The chain is built from TRBV2 and TRBJ2-7; 8 bases match TRBD1. The CDR3 contains 16 residues. The V segment lost 5 bases and the J segment 4 bases; nucleotides outside the gene matches: 13. CDR1 is SNHLY and CDR2 is FYNNEI in the germline V gene. CDR3 protein: CASSPGQDVGPYEQYF. The CDR3 DNA reads TGTGCCAGCAGTCCGGGACAGGACGTCGGGCCATACGAGCAGTACTTC.

V usage is TRBV4-3 and J usage is TRBJ1-6; TRBD1 might be the D (6 bases). Per germline, CDR1 LGHNA and CDR2 YSLEER. V lost 2 bases, J lost 7 bases, and 15 bases lay in between. CDR3 length: 16 residues. The CDR3 coding sequence is TGCGCCAGCAGCCAAACCCCGGGACACCTAAATTCACCCCTCCACTTT. Its translation: CASSQTPGHLNSPLHF.

This sequence joins TRBV9 and TRBJ2-1, with 7 bases fitting TRBD1. Germline CDR1 and CDR2: SGDLS and YYNGEE. J gave up 4 bases and V 4 bases, and 8 bases lay outside the gene matches. The CDR3 has 15 residues. The chain's CDR3 is CASSPRGRGYNEQFF. CDR3 bases: TGTGCCAGCAGCCCCAGGGGGAGAGGGTACAATGAGCAGTTCTTC. Drawing the rest from reference TRBV9 and TRBJ2-1, the complete variable domain is DSGVTQTPKHLITATGQRVTLRCSPRSGDLSVYWYQQSLDQGLQFLIQYYNGEERAKGNILERFSAQQFPDLHSELNLSSLELGDSALYFCASSPRGRGYNEQFFGPGTRLTVL.

The chain is built from TRBV5-5 and TRBJ1-1; D call uncertain. V lost 4 bases and J lost 5, with 9 bases in between. Germline assignment: CDR1 SGHKS and CDR2 YYEKEE (reference sequence). This CDR3 comprises 12 residues. The chain's CDR3 is CASSPYGTEAFF. CDR3 DNA: TGTGCCAGCAGCCCGTATGGAACTGAAGCTTTCTTT.